The rows below give T cell receptor beta chains drawn from one sample of a study of CD8+ T cells in alopecia areata. Here immunoSEQ multiplex PCR was the method, and the copy in TCRdb shows in-frame clones only, minus some. This table holds about 190,000 clones, roughly 60% found once. Sequencing was performed on CD4+ T cells sorted from blood, taken at week 24, from a patient treated with tofacitinib. The receptor set was obtained from a human donor with alopecia areata. CDR3s include the opening cysteine and the closing phenylalanine or tryptophan. A D gene is named only where the DNA matches it firmly. Size is omitted from some rows. Given values are once, few, many or a class for expanded clones.

J gene: TRBJ1-2; V gene: TRBV30; D gene: NA; clone size: NA; CDR3 protein: CAWIAGLNYGYTF; CDR3 DNA: TGTGCCTGGATAGCTGGGCTTAACTATGGCTACACCTTC
J gene: TRBJ2-7; V gene: TRBV29-1; D gene: TRBD1; clone size: few; CDR3 protein: CSVEGGTGKTYEQYF; CDR3 DNA: TGCAGCGTTGAGGGGGGGACAGGGAAGACGTACGAGCAGTACTTC
J gene: TRBJ1-1; V gene: TRBV25-1; D gene: NA; clone size: NA; CDR3 protein: CASSPHGRNTEAFF; CDR3 DNA: TGTGCCAGCTCCCCCCATGGGCGAAACACTGAAGCTTTCTTT
J gene: TRBJ2-3; V gene: TRBV6-5; D gene: NA; clone size: NA; CDR3 protein: CASSALGAGTDTQYF; CDR3 DNA: TGTGCCAGCAGTGCCTTAGGGGCTGGCACAGATACGCAGTATTTT
J gene: TRBJ2-2; V gene: TRBV19; D gene: NA; clone size: NA; CDR3 protein: CASSIDRGGRGNTGELFF; CDR3 DNA: TGTGCCAGTAGTATAGATCGTGGAGGACGGGGGAACACCGGGGAGCTGTTTTTT
J gene: TRBJ2-5; V gene: TRBV7-2; D gene: NA; clone size: NA; CDR3 protein: CASSPQTRRETQYF; CDR3 DNA: TGTGCCAGCAGCCCCCAGACTAGGAGAGAGACCCAGTACTTC
J gene: TRBJ1-2; V gene: TRBV7-8; D gene: NA; clone size: NA; CDR3 protein: CASSLLSVSIEGRYYTF; CDR3 DNA: TGTGCCAGCAGCTTACTGTCAGTGTCGATTGAGGGACGTTACTACACCTTC
J gene: TRBJ2-3; V gene: TRBV7-3; D gene: NA; clone size: few; CDR3 protein: CASSPRYRTPDTQYF; CDR3 DNA: TGTGCCAGCAGCCCAAGATACAGGACCCCAGATACGCAGTATTTT
J gene: TRBJ2-5; V gene: TRBV28; D gene: NA; clone size: NA; CDR3 protein: CASNLRGLQETQYF; CDR3 DNA: TGTGCCAGCAACCTTCGTGGGCTCCAAGAGACCCAGTACTTC
J gene: TRBJ1-2; V gene: TRBV29-1; D gene: TRBD1; clone size: NA; CDR3 protein: CSVTGGGGYTF; CDR3 DNA: TGCAGCGTTACAGGGGGCGGCGGCTACACCTTC
J gene: TRBJ2-1; V gene: TRBV6-5; D gene: TRBD1; clone size: NA; CDR3 protein: CASSYPTGGSYNEQFF; CDR3 DNA: TGTGCCAGCAGTTACCCTACAGGGGGCTCCTACAATGAGCAGTTCTTC
J gene: TRBJ2-1; V gene: TRBV4-3; D gene: NA; clone size: few; CDR3 protein: CASSQDRQGGNEQFF; CDR3 DNA: TGCGCCAGCAGCCAAGATAGGCAGGGGGGCAATGAGCAGTTCTTC
J gene: TRBJ2-7; V gene: TRBV29-1; D gene: NA; clone size: few; CDR3 protein: CSVARLQGLSNEQYF; CDR3 DNA: TGCAGCGTTGCCCGCCTCCAGGGATTAAGTAACGAGCAGTACTTC
J gene: TRBJ2-3; V gene: TRBV29-1; D gene: TRBD2; clone size: NA; CDR3 protein: CSAKTSGGSDTQYF; CDR3 DNA: TGCAGCGCCAAGACTAGCGGGGGGTCAGATACGCAGTATTTT
J gene: TRBJ1-6; V gene: TRBV29-1; D gene: NA; clone size: NA; CDR3 protein: CSVANSYEGPLHF; CDR3 DNA: TGCAGCGTTGCCAACTCCTATGAGGGACCCCTCCACTTT
J gene: TRBJ2-1; V gene: TRBV2; D gene: NA; clone size: NA; CDR3 protein: CASTEGAQRPFF; CDR3 DNA: TGTGCCAGCACAGAAGGGGCTCAGAGGCCGTTCTTC
J gene: TRBJ1-5; V gene: TRBV5-6; D gene: NA; clone size: NA; CDR3 protein: CASSLGGQTRNQPQHF; CDR3 DNA: TGTGCCAGCAGCTTGGGTGGTCAAACGCGGAATCAGCCCCAGCATTTT
J gene: TRBJ2-2; V gene: TRBV27; D gene: NA; clone size: NA; CDR3 protein: CASSLAGTANTGELFF; CDR3 DNA: TGTGCCAGCAGTTTAGCCGGGACGGCTAACACCGGGGAGCTGTTTTTT
J gene: TRBJ2-2; V gene: TRBV29-1; D gene: NA; clone size: few; CDR3 protein: CSVGWWGSRELFF; CDR3 DNA: TGCAGCGTTGGATGGTGGGGGTCCCGGGAGCTGTTTTTT
J gene: TRBJ1-5; V gene: TRBV7-8; D gene: TRBD1; clone size: few; CDR3 protein: CASSSNRGIQPQHF; CDR3 DNA: TGTGCCAGCAGCTCAAACAGGGGCATTCAGCCCCAGCATTTT
J gene: TRBJ1-2; V gene: TRBV2; D gene: NA; clone size: NA; CDR3 protein: CASSDFPAGEGGYTF; CDR3 DNA: TGTGCCAGCAGTGATTTCCCTGCAGGGGAGGGTGGCTACACCTTC
J gene: TRBJ1-4; V gene: TRBV30; D gene: NA; clone size: NA; CDR3 protein: CAWSAKTGFDEKLFF; CDR3 DNA: TGTGCCTGGAGTGCAAAAACAGGGTTTGATGAAAAACTGTTTTTT
J gene: TRBJ2-1; V gene: TRBV10-3; D gene: NA; clone size: few; CDR3 protein: CAISEGASGEQFF; CDR3 DNA: TGTGCCATCAGTGAGGGGGCTTCGGGGGAGCAGTTCTTC
J gene: TRBJ2-7; V gene: TRBV10-2; D gene: NA; clone size: once; CDR3 protein: CASSLSYEQYF; CDR3 DNA: TGCGCCAGCAGTCTATCCTACGAGCAGTACTTC
J gene: TRBJ2-7; V gene: TRBV30; D gene: NA; clone size: NA; CDR3 protein: CAWRDIDSYEQYF; CDR3 DNA: TGTGCCTGGAGGGACATCGACTCCTACGAGCAGTACTTC
J gene: TRBJ2-3; V gene: TRBV6-5; D gene: TRBD2; clone size: NA; CDR3 protein: CASSYLGGKDTQYF; CDR3 DNA: TGTGCCAGCAGTTACTTGGGGGGGAAGGATACGCAGTATTTT
J gene: TRBJ1-2; V gene: TRBV7-9; D gene: NA; clone size: once; CDR3 protein: CASSPGGVSSGYTF; CDR3 DNA: TGTGCCAGCAGTCCGGGAGGGGTGTCGAGTGGCTACACCTTC
J gene: TRBJ2-1; V gene: TRBV9; D gene: NA; clone size: NA; CDR3 protein: CASGTSPYNEQFF; CDR3 DNA: TGTGCCAGCGGGACTTCGCCCTACAATGAGCAGTTCTTC
J gene: TRBJ1-5; V gene: TRBV19; D gene: NA; clone size: NA; CDR3 protein: CASSRGDITRGNQPQHF; CDR3 DNA: TGTGCCAGTAGTCGTGGGGACATCACCCGCGGCAATCAGCCCCAGCATTTT
J gene: TRBJ1-4; V gene: TRBV15; D gene: TRBD1; clone size: NA; CDR3 protein: CATSRGTGRDATNEKLFF; CDR3 DNA: TGTGCCACCAGCCGCGGGACAGGGCGGGACGCAACTAATGAAAAACTGTTTTTT
J gene: TRBJ1-1; V gene: TRBV5-1; D gene: NA; clone size: NA; CDR3 protein: CASSLGQITMNTEAFF; CDR3 DNA: TGCGCCAGCAGCTTGGGACAGATTACTATGAACACTGAAGCTTTCTTT
J gene: TRBJ1-6; V gene: TRBV7-6; D gene: NA; clone size: NA; CDR3 protein: CASSTGTAGTLHF; CDR3 DNA: TGTGCCAGCAGTACCGGGACCGCCGGCACCCTCCACTTT
J gene: TRBJ2-3; V gene: TRBV4-3; D gene: NA; clone size: NA; CDR3 protein: CASSQDRGYTDTQYF; CDR3 DNA: TGCGCCAGCAGCCAAGATAGGGGCTACACAGATACGCAGTATTTT
J gene: TRBJ1-5; V gene: TRBV5-6; D gene: NA; clone size: NA; CDR3 protein: CASSLGRNQPQHF; CDR3 DNA: TGTGCCAGCAGCCTGGGGCGTAATCAGCCCCAGCATTTT
J gene: TRBJ1-1; V gene: TRBV30; D gene: TRBD1; clone size: once; CDR3 protein: CAWSVYRDSEAFF; CDR3 DNA: TGTGCCTGGAGTGTCTATCGGGACAGTGAAGCTTTCTTT
J gene: TRBJ1-4; V gene: TRBV5-6; D gene: NA; clone size: few; CDR3 protein: CASSLGGVDEKLFF; CDR3 DNA: TGTGCCAGCAGCTTGGGAGGGGTTGATGAAAAACTGTTTTTT
J gene: TRBJ1-5; V gene: TRBV7-6; D gene: NA; clone size: NA; CDR3 protein: CASSRTLTDQPQHF; CDR3 DNA: TGTGCCAGCAGCCGGACCTTGACGGATCAGCCCCAGCATTTT
J gene: TRBJ1-1; V gene: TRBV5-1; D gene: TRBD1; clone size: NA; CDR3 protein: CASSWTGGNSRNTEAFF; CDR3 DNA: TGCGCCAGCAGCTGGACAGGGGGCAATAGTAGGAACACTGAAGCTTTCTTT
J gene: TRBJ2-4; V gene: TRBV30; D gene: NA; clone size: NA; CDR3 protein: CAWSFPIAKNIQYF; CDR3 DNA: TGTGCCTGGTCCTTCCCAATAGCCAAAAACATTCAGTACTTC
J gene: TRBJ2-4; V gene: TRBV2; D gene: TRBD1; clone size: few; CDR3 protein: CASREGQGDGIQYF; CDR3 DNA: TGTGCCAGCAGAGAGGGACAGGGGGACGGCATTCAGTACTTC
J gene: TRBJ2-1; V gene: TRBV11-2; D gene: NA; clone size: NA; CDR3 protein: CASSLVGSPGQFF; CDR3 DNA: TGTGCCAGCAGCTTAGTAGGTTCCCCGGGGCAGTTCTTC
J gene: TRBJ1-1; V gene: TRBV30; D gene: NA; clone size: NA; CDR3 protein: CAWSALTEAFF; CDR3 DNA: TGTGCCTGGAGTGCCCTCACTGAAGCTTTCTTT
J gene: TRBJ2-5; V gene: TRBV9; D gene: TRBD2; clone size: NA; CDR3 protein: CASSPATGGLDETQYF; CDR3 DNA: TGTGCCAGCAGCCCAGCCACGGGGGGGCTGGATGAGACCCAGTACTTC
J gene: TRBJ2-7; V gene: TRBV14; D gene: NA; clone size: NA; CDR3 protein: CASSHGSYEQYF; CDR3 DNA: TGTGCCAGCAGCCACGGGAGCTACGAGCAGTACTTC
J gene: TRBJ1-1; V gene: TRBV5-6; D gene: NA; clone size: NA; CDR3 protein: CASSLLGNTEAFF; CDR3 DNA: TGTGCCAGCAGCTTGCTGGGGAACACTGAAGCTTTCTTT
J gene: TRBJ1-2; V gene: TRBV29-1; D gene: NA; clone size: NA; CDR3 protein: CSSSGENYGYTF; CDR3 DNA: TGCAGCTCGAGTGGGGAAAACTATGGCTACACCTTC
J gene: TRBJ2-7; V gene: TRBV7-2; D gene: NA; clone size: NA; CDR3 protein: CASSLDTYEQYF; CDR3 DNA: TGTGCCAGCAGCTTAGACACCTACGAGCAGTACTTC
J gene: TRBJ2-2; V gene: TRBV7-2; D gene: NA; clone size: few; CDR3 protein: CASSFSAAGTGELFF; CDR3 DNA: TGTGCCAGCAGCTTCTCTGCAGCAGGCACCGGGGAGCTGTTTTTT